This T cell receptor beta chain was obtained from a study of cytomegalovirus exposure and HLA in healthy donors. PCR used 60 Vbeta primers and 13 Jbeta primers. Data came from immunoSEQ multiplex PCR; TCRdb stores just in-frame clones and leaves some out. The table shows about 120,000 clones, with around 74% occurring only once. The V end lost 3 bases, the J end lost 0 bases, and 12 bases lay between the germline ends. The CDR3 loop spans 15 amino acids. Germline values: CDR1 SGHNT, CDR2 YYREEE (reference sequence). J is TRBJ1-1 and V is TRBV5-4; weak D call: TRBD1 (5 bases). The sequenced sample was PBMCs. This sequence was found in a man between 60 and 75 years old in good health and CMV-seropositive. CDR3 DNA sequence: TGTGCCAGCAGCTCCGGGGGGGTGATGAACACTGAAGCTTTCTTT. It codes for CASSSGGVMNTEAFF. The full variable domain, with the rest looked up from reference TRBV5-4 and TRBJ1-1, is ETGVTQSPTHLIKTRGQQVTLRCSSQSGHNTVSWYQQALGQGPQFIFQYYREEENGRGNFPPRFSGLQFPNYSSELNVNALELDDSALYLCASSSGGVMNTEAFFGQGTRLTVV.